In this sample, the clone carrying this TCR beta chain turned up a few times. The antigen is not known. The data are from a study of T cell repertoires in aging, cancer and after chemotherapy. In the study overall: Six age groups, ranging from 30 or younger to 70 or older, included the donors. Whole-study findings and limits: Loss of evenness, beyond lost richness, contributed to age-related TCR diversity decline in cancer patients. Compared with age-matched healthy donors, untreated hematological or solid cancer patients showed higher blood TCR clonality.

CDR3 length: 14 amino acids. Germline assignment: CDR1 MNHEY and CDR2 SVGAGI. Trimming took off 6 bases at V and 5 bases at J, with 14 bases between the two ends. Peripheral blood genomic DNA, not sorted cells or RNA, was the template. TRB rearrangements spanning V, D and J were amplified using mixed TRB-A/B primers. MiXCR, run by TCRdb on the multiplex PCR reads, gives a single entry per CDR3 protein. The data show 10,000 to 15,000 distinct CDR3 sequences, with 35% seen just once and less than 8.5% held by the top ten. The sample was blood. V is TRBV6-5 and J is TRBJ2-4; D is possibly TRBD1 (6 bases). This receptor was identified in a human donor in good health. The donor label of this sample is uncertain. DNA of the CDR3: TGTGCCAGCAGCCGGGGTGGGGGCGAAAACATTCAGTACTTC. This translates into CASSRGGGENIQYF.